This T cell receptor beta chain was documented in a study of blood T cell repertoires in COVID-19. The table came from immunoSEQ multiplex PCR; TCRdb's copy has only in-frame clones and leaves some out. The sample shows about 140,000 clones, approximately 84% of them seen only once. This receptor was obtained from a human donor in a cohort sampled during active COVID-19. Sequenced material: peripheral blood.

The CDR3, as DNA: TGTGCCACCAGTGACACCGGGACAGGGAACACCGGGGAGCTGTTTTTT. It encodes CATSDTGTGNTGELFF. The chain links TRBV24-1 to TRBJ2-2; 8 bases fit TRBD1. V gave up 4 bases and J gave up 1 base; unmatched junction bases: 4. Per germline, CDR1 KGHDR and CDR2 SFDVKD. CDR3 size: 16 residues.